Following are 21 T cell receptor beta chains from one sample sequenced in a study of a mutant IDH1 vaccine in newly diagnosed glioma. Sequencing used immunoSEQ multiplex PCR; TCRdb keeps in-frame clones, though not all of them. Among 50,000 or so clones listed, 84% were seen once. Time point: week 47, end of study. Mutant IDH1 20-mer peptide, at 300 ug, made up each vaccine dose, with topical imiquimod. No cognate antigen is known for these TCRs. Sequencing was performed on PBMCs, taken from a glioma patient whose treatment included an IDH1 peptide vaccine. The receptors originated from a young woman with glioma. Some clones in this sample may be carry-over from other donors' samples.

This clone was picked up a small number of times. V and J are TRBV30 and TRBJ1-1; 8 nucleotides match TRBD1. CDR1 is GTSNPN, CDR2 SVGIG, per germline (reference sequence). J lost 12 bases, V lost 2 bases, and 8 bases had no gene match. This CDR3 region has 12 residues. CDR3 bases: TGTGCCTGGAGTCCGGACAGGGTCGTGACTTTCTTT. Translated, it gives CAWSPDRVVTFF.

The chain recombines TRBV5-6 with TRBJ2-6; TRBD1 might be the D (5 bases). Trimming removed 0 bases from V and 0 bases from J, with 13 bases in between. This CDR3 has 18 residues. The V gene's germline CDR1 is SGHDT and CDR2 YYEEEE. The CDR3 DNA is TGTGCCAGCAGCTTGGTTCCAGGGCTCCTCTCTGGGGCCAACGTCCTGACTTTC. Translation gives CASSLVPGLLSGANVLTF.

The chain uses TRBV6-1 and TRBJ2-7; a possible D gene is TRBD2 (5 bases). CDR1 is MNHNS and CDR2 is SASEGT in the germline V gene. Trimming removed 2 bases at V and 5 bases at J, with 10 bases between. The CDR3 runs to 13 residues. The CDR3 loop is CASSEQDWDEQYF. The CDR3 bases are TGTGCCAGCAGTGAACAGGACTGGGACGAGCAGTACTTC.

The genes are TRBV20-1 and TRBJ2-7; a possible D gene is TRBD2 (6 bases). The germline V and J ends were trimmed by 4 bases and 4 bases, with 8 bases remaining between them. CDR3 length: 11 amino acids. Germline values: CDR1 DFQATT, CDR2 SNEGSKA (reference sequence). CDR3 DNA: TGCAGTGCTATCCGGGAGTACGAGCAGTACTTC. Its translation: CSAIREYEQYF.

The DNA of the CDR3 is TGTGCCAGCAGTTACTCCGCGACAGGGGACACTGAAGCTTTCTTT. Its protein is CASSYSATGDTEAFF. This chain connects TRBV6-5 to TRBJ1-1; 8 nucleotides match TRBD1. This CDR3 is built from 15 residues. CDR1 and CDR2 (germline): MNHEY, SVGAGI. J gave up 3 bases and V 0 bases, and 3 bases lay outside the gene matches.

The chain links TRBV6-1 to TRBJ2-7; D ambiguous. The CDR3 is made up of 12 amino acids. Trimming shortened V by 8 bases and J by 3 bases, and 11 bases separated the two germline ends. CDR1 is MNHNS and CDR2 is SASEGT in the germline V gene. This chain's CDR3 is CASRAPNYEQYF. CDR3 DNA sequence: TGTGCCAGCCGGGCCCCTAACTACGAGCAGTACTTC.

This chain uses TRBV18 with TRBJ1-2; D is perhaps TRBD1 (5 bases). Germline CDR1 KGHSH, CDR2 LQKENI. The CDR3 length is 13 residues. Trimming cost V 3 bases and J 8 bases, with 13 bases left between them. In nucleotides, the CDR3 is TGTGCCAGCTCACCCGAACCAGGGAAAGGCTACACCTTC. Protein sequence: CASSPEPGKGYTF.

V and J are TRBV6-1 and TRBJ2-7, with D tentatively TRBD1 or TRBD2 (5 bases each). CDR1 MNHNS and CDR2 SASEGT come from the germline V gene. The V and J ends lost 6 bases and 5 bases respectively, with 20 bases between them. The CDR3 sequence is 15 residues long. The CDR3 loop reads CASRTPGRPDHEQYF. For the CDR3, the DNA is TGTGCCAGCAGGACCCCGGGACGGCCGGACCACGAGCAGTACTTC.

The rearrangement links TRBV5-1 to TRBJ1-2; 9 nucleotides align to TRBD1. The length of the CDR3 is 15 residues. The V and J ends lost 0 bases and 9 bases, in that order; junction bases with no gene match: 9. Germline V gene lookup returns CDR1 SGHRS and CDR2 YFSETQ. CDR3: CASSLGDREHYSYTF. The CDR3 nucleotides read TGCGCCAGCAGCTTGGGGGACAGGGAGCATTATAGCTACACCTTC.

This rearrangement joins TRBV27 to TRBJ2-7, with D perhaps assigned TRBD1 or TRBD2 (5 bases each). The V gene's germline CDR1 is MNHEY and CDR2 SMNVEV (reference sequence). The V and J ends lost 6 bases and 0 bases respectively, with 9 bases between them. The CDR3 covers 13 residues. The CDR3 sequence: CASSPGGSYEQYF. The CDR3 nucleotides read TGTGCCAGCAGCCCTGGGGGCTCCTACGAGCAGTACTTC.

The CDR3 here is CNVRGTDTQYF. CDR3 nucleotides: TGCAACGTCCGGGGGACAGATACGCAGTATTTT. The chain uses TRBV20-1 and TRBJ2-3, with D maybe TRBD2 (6 bases). CDR3 length: 11 residues. CDR1 and CDR2 (germline): DFQATT, SNEGSKA (reference sequence).

This chain connects TRBV5-1 to TRBJ1-3, with 9 bases lining up with TRBD1. CDR1 is SGHRS, CDR2 YFSETQ, per germline. This CDR3 is built from 16 residues. V lost 4 bases and J lost 2; bases outside the gene matches: 7. The CDR3: CASSPPGTGTGNTIYF. CDR3 coding DNA: TGCGCCAGCAGCCCCCCCGGGACAGGGACTGGAAACACCATATATTTT.

Here the CDR3 DNA reads TGTGCCAGCAGTGCCGACCGGGTTGGCTACACCTTC. Translated: CASSADRVGYTF. This chain links TRBV28 with TRBJ1-2; no firm D call. Per germline, CDR1 MDHEN and CDR2 SYDVKM. The V end lost 5 bases, the J end lost 7 bases, and 11 bases lay between the germline ends. This CDR3 has 12 residues.

The chain joins TRBV4-1 to TRBJ1-2; 7 bases map to TRBD1. V was clipped by 3 bases and J by 5 bases; unmatched bases: 12. The CDR3 is made up of 16 amino acids. Germline V CDR1 and CDR2: MGHRA, YSYEKL. The CDR3 DNA reads as TGCGCCAGCAGCCAGGCCCCTTCAGGGGGGGATTATGGCTACACCTTC. Protein sequence: CASSQAPSGGDYGYTF.

The rearrangement links TRBV5-1 to TRBJ1-5; TRBD1 might be the D (5 bases). The CDR3 length is 13 residues. Germline CDR1 reads SGHRS; CDR2 reads YFSETQ. Deletions cut 1 base from V and 5 bases from J, with 7 bases between. CDR3 sequence: CASSLLGDQPQHF. In DNA, the CDR3 is TGCGCCAGCAGCTTGTTAGGGGATCAGCCCCAGCATTTT.

The gene calls are TRBV19 and TRBJ1-4; D not resolved. This CDR3 is built from 16 residues. Germline loops: CDR1 LNHDA, CDR2 SQIVND (reference sequence). Between the trimmed V and J ends, which lost 4 bases and 0 bases, there was a span of 12 bases. CDR3 residues: CASSSRSRTTNEKLFF. The CDR3 nucleotides are TGTGCCAGTAGTAGTCGCAGCAGAACAACTAATGAAAAACTGTTTTTT. Using reference TRBV19 and TRBJ1-4 for the parts outside the CDR3, the full variable domain is DGGITQSPKYLFRKEGQNVTLSCEQNLNHDAMYWYRQDPGQGLRLIYYSQIVNDFQKGDIAEGYSVSREKKESFPLTVTSAQKNPTAFYLCASSSRSRTTNEKLFFGSGTQLSVL.

The chain is built from TRBV9 and TRBJ1-2; the match to TRBD1 covers 7 bases. V lost 4 bases to trimming and J lost 5 bases; unmatched junction nucleotides: 11. The CDR3 runs to 15 residues. The germline CDR1 and CDR2 sequences are SGDLS and YYNGEE. This chain's CDR3 is CASSPGGDSRYGYTF. CDR3 DNA sequence: TGTGCCAGCAGCCCGGGCGGGGACAGTCGTTATGGCTACACCTTC.

V gene TRBV13 combines with J gene TRBJ1-5, with 10 bases lining up with TRBD1. The CDR3 is 15 amino acids. V lost 4 bases, J lost 4 bases, and 4 bases stayed unmatched. Germline assignment: CDR1 PRHDT and CDR2 FYEKMQ (reference sequence). CDR3 amino acids: CASSYRTGGNQPQHF. CDR3 coding DNA: TGTGCCAGCAGCTACCGGACAGGGGGAAATCAGCCCCAGCATTTT.

This rearrangement joins TRBV11-2 to TRBJ2-7; TRBD1 aligns across 7 bases. The junction had 15 bases not matched to a gene; V was cut back by 5 bases and J by 5 bases. CDR3 length equals 16 residues. Germline V gene sequence: CDR1 SGHAT, CDR2 FQNNGV. The CDR3 is CASSLRVQGFPHEQYF. The CDR3 DNA is TGTGCCAGCAGCCTTCGGGTACAGGGGTTTCCCCACGAGCAGTACTTC.

This chain connects TRBV6-5 to TRBJ1-1; D remains unclear. The germline CDR1 and CDR2 sequences are MNHEY and SVGAGI. The length of the CDR3 is 13 residues. The germline V and J ends were trimmed by 2 bases and 2 bases, with 6 bases remaining between them. The CDR3 reads CASSYGPNTEAFF. CDR3 nucleotide sequence: TGTGCCAGCAGTTACGGCCCCAACACTGAAGCTTTCTTT.

This clone showed up just a few times. The chain recombines TRBV2 with TRBJ2-2; 12 bases line up with TRBD1. The CDR3 runs to 15 residues. CDR1 is SNHLY, CDR2 FYNNEI, per germline. The V and J ends lost 6 bases and 4 bases, in that order; junction bases with no gene match: 3. DNA of the CDR3: TGTGCCAGCAGGGGGGACAGGGGGCCCACCGGGGAGCTGTTTTTT. Protein: CASRGDRGPTGELFF. The whole variable domain, filled in from reference TRBV2 and TRBJ2-2, reads EPEVTQTPSHQVTQMGQEVILRCVPISNHLYFYWYRQILGQKVEFLVSFYNNEISEKSEIFDDQFSVERPDGSNFTLKIRSTKLEDSAMYFCASRGDRGPTGELFFGEGSRLTVL.